This T cell receptor beta chain emerged from a study of graft-versus-host responses after intestinal transplantation. Overall study context: Grafts that recipients had were multivisceral, liver-intestinal, or isolated intestinal transplants. Anti-thymocyte globulin induction preceded three to four years of tacrolimus and steroid maintenance in all recipients.

As concerns this clone: What it binds is not known.

Data came from immunoSEQ multiplex PCR; TCRdb stores just in-frame clones and leaves some out. The table lists 50,000 to 75,000 clones, approximately 94% of them singletons. V was cut by 0 bases and J by 1 base, with 9 bases left in between. Germline V gives CDR1 KGHSH, CDR2 LQKENI. The CDR3 is 15 amino acids. Broader study findings: In recipient marrow, GvH clones were found, and some appeared first in ileum or blood. Within allografts, high graft-versus-host to host-versus-graft clonal ratios were seen among patients with graft-donor T cell macrochimerism.

J is TRBJ1-1 and V is TRBV18; D call uncertain. The specimen was unstimulated CD4+ T cells sorted from spleen or lymph node cells, collected before transplant. The origin of this receptor is a human donor who was the organ donor for an intestinal transplant. As DNA, the CDR3 is TGTGCCAGCTCACCACCGCGGACTCAGAACACTGAAGCTTTCTTT. Its translation: CASSPPRTQNTEAFF.